The 17 T cell receptor beta chains given below trace back to one sample, sequenced in a study of T cell responses to AZD1222 COVID-19 vaccine. Method: immunoSEQ multiplex PCR; TCRdb's copy keeps in-frame clones and lacks some. The table lists about 120,000 clones, 92% of them singletons. The specimen was peripheral blood, collected on day 0 of AZD1222 vaccination. The receptors come from an adult in good health.

The chain joins TRBV6-1 to TRBJ2-7; D is perhaps TRBD2 (6 bases). Trimming cost V 1 base and J 3 bases, with 16 bases left between them. The germline gives CDR1 MNHNS, CDR2 SASEGT. The CDR3 covers 16 residues. The chain's CDR3 is CASSEVAGPGNYEQYF. As DNA, the CDR3 is TGTGCCAGCAGTGAAGTGGCGGGGCCGGGCAACTACGAGCAGTACTTC.

The J gene is TRBJ1-1, the V gene TRBV11-2; 7 bases match TRBD1. J lost 8 bases, V lost 1 base, and 13 bases had no gene match. Germline CDR1 reads SGHAT; CDR2 reads FQNNGV. The CDR3 covers 16 residues. The CDR3 reads CASSLGVIPTGEEAFF. The DNA for the CDR3 is TGTGCCAGCAGCTTAGGGGTGATCCCAACAGGGGAAGAAGCTTTCTTT.

This clone was found once. The gene calls are TRBV19 and TRBJ1-5; TRBD1 matches at 9 bases. The CDR3 extends over 16 amino acids. After removal of 3 bases from V and 1 base from J, the junction contained 4 bases not matched to a gene. The germline gives CDR1 LNHDA, CDR2 SQIVND (reference sequence). The CDR3 region is CASSIFGQGSNQPQHF. The CDR3 bases are TGTGCCAGTAGTATTTTCGGACAGGGGAGCAATCAGCCCCAGCATTTT.

In regard to this clone: The junction does not match germline at one end; this may be a read error. J is TRBJ2-7 and V is TRBV2; the D is unclear. The CDR3 contains 12 residues. CDR1 SNHLY and CDR2 FYNNEI come from the germline V gene. CDR3: CASSGRYDGGLF. The CDR3 coding sequence is TGTGCCAGCAGCGGGCGATATGACGGTGGATTATTC. The full variable domain, with the rest looked up from reference TRBV2 and TRBJ2-7, is EPEVTQTPSHQVTQMGQEVILRCVPISNHLYFYWYRQILGQKVEFLVSFYNNEISEKSEIFDDQFSVERPDGSNFTLKIRSTKLEDSAMYFCASSGRYDGGLFGPGTRLTVT.

Only one count was recorded for this clone. The gene calls are TRBV4-3 and TRBJ2-7; 7 nucleotides line up with TRBD1. This CDR3 region has 15 residues. Losses at the gene ends were 1 base for V and 0 bases for J; bases not matched to a gene: 3. Germline V gene lookup returns CDR1 LGHNA and CDR2 YSLEER. The CDR3 sequence is CASSQGRGSSYEQYF. CDR3 DNA sequence: TGCGCCAGCAGCCAAGGCAGGGGGAGCTCCTACGAGCAGTACTTC.

This clone was seen just once. The rearrangement uses TRBV19 and TRBJ1-2; no definite D call. V lost 6 bases to trimming and J lost 0 bases, with 11 bases between them. In germline, CDR1 is LNHDA, CDR2 SQIVND (reference sequence). The CDR3 covers 14 residues. The CDR3 protein is CASRPFHPNYGYTF. The CDR3 DNA is TGTGCCAGTAGGCCATTCCACCCTAACTATGGCTACACCTTC.

This chain uses TRBV2 with TRBJ2-5; D could derive from TRBD1 or TRBD2 (7 bases each). CDR1 is SNHLY, CDR2 FYNNEI, per germline. The CDR3 consists of 17 residues. V was pared by 10 bases and J by 1 base, with 25 bases between. The CDR3 here is CATLTTGAGDLQETQYF. The CDR3 bases are TGTGCCACCCTTACAACAGGGGCGGGGGACCTCCAAGAGACCCAGTACTTC. The full variable domain, rest sourced from reference TRBV2 and TRBJ2-5, is EPEVTQTPSHQVTQMGQEVILRCVPISNHLYFYWYRQILGQKVEFLVSFYNNEISEKSEIFDDQFSVERPDGSNFTLKIRSTKLEDSAMYFCATLTTGAGDLQETQYFGPGTRLLVL.

The rearrangement uses TRBV4-3 and TRBJ1-1, with 9 bases fitting TRBD1. Trimming cost V 2 bases and J 1 base; bases outside gene matches: 8. CDR3 length equals 17 residues. In germline, CDR1 is LGHNA, CDR2 YSLEER. CDR3 DNA: TGCGCCAGCAGCCAACTGCCGGGACAGGGAGGGAACACTGAAGCTTTCTTT. Translating it yields CASSQLPGQGGNTEAFF.

The V gene is TRBV9, the J gene TRBJ2-1; tentative D call: TRBD1 (5 bases). V was trimmed by 4 bases and J by 5 bases, leaving 19 bases between them. CDR3 length: 16 residues. Germline values: CDR1 SGDLS, CDR2 YYNGEE. This chain's CDR3 is CASSPPGRPEHNEQFF. DNA for the CDR3: TGTGCCAGCAGCCCCCCAGGGCGCCCCGAACACAATGAGCAGTTCTTC. The full variable domain, completed using reference TRBV9 and TRBJ2-1, is DSGVTQTPKHLITATGQRVTLRCSPRSGDLSVYWYQQSLDQGLQFLIQYYNGEERAKGNILERFSAQQFPDLHSELNLSSLELGDSALYFCASSPPGRPEHNEQFFGPGTRLTVL.

This rearrangement joins TRBV9 to TRBJ2-1, with TRBD2 matching 13 bases. Germline-derived CDR1 and CDR2 are SGDLS and YYNGEE. The CDR3 totals 16 residues. The trim removed 0 bases at V and 6 bases at J, leaving 3 bases unmatched. CDR3 in amino acids: CASSVAGTSGVNEQFF. The CDR3 DNA follows: TGTGCCAGCAGCGTAGCCGGGACTAGCGGGGTCAATGAGCAGTTCTTC.

The rearrangement joins TRBV7-8 to TRBJ1-1, with D tentatively TRBD1 (5 bases). V was shortened by 6 bases and J by 5 bases, with 19 bases between the two germline ends. CDR1 and CDR2 from the germline V gene are SGHVS and FQNEAQ. The CDR3 extends over 15 amino acids. CDR3: CASSLAERGVTEAFF. In DNA, the CDR3 is TGTGCCAGCAGTTTGGCGGAGAGGGGAGTTACTGAAGCTTTCTTT.

This clone occurred once. This chain connects TRBV5-1 to TRBJ2-2; the D gene is possibly TRBD1 (5 bases). Germline V gene sequence: CDR1 SGHRS, CDR2 YFSETQ. The CDR3 spans 17 residues. Trimming left V 3 bases short and J 4 bases short, with 19 bases between. The CDR3: CASSSTLSGAFTGELFF. The CDR3 nucleotides read TGCGCCAGCAGCTCAACCCTCAGTGGGGCTTTCACCGGGGAGCTGTTTTTT.

The J gene is TRBJ2-4, the V gene TRBV5-1; D is undetermined. Trimming took 0 bases from V and 0 from J, leaving 13 bases between them. The CDR3 runs 17 residues. CDR1 and CDR2 from the germline V gene are SGHRS and YFSETQ. The CDR3 loop is CASSLGHGFLAKNIQYF. The DNA for the CDR3 is TGCGCCAGCAGCTTGGGCCACGGATTCCTAGCCAAAAACATTCAGTACTTC.

The V gene is TRBV4-3, the J gene TRBJ2-5; D ambiguous. CDR3 length: 15 residues. V lost 2 bases and J lost 5, with 15 bases in between. CDR1 is LGHNA, CDR2 YSLEER, per germline. Here the CDR3 DNA reads TGCGCCAGCAGCCAAAGTCCGGCCTTGGGGGAGACCCAGTACTTC. This translates into CASSQSPALGETQYF.

The V gene is TRBV5-4, the J gene TRBJ2-7, with TRBD2 matching over 8 bases. Per germline, CDR1 SGHNT and CDR2 YYREEE (reference sequence). V shed 2 bases and J 2 bases; nucleotides not matched to a gene: 6. The CDR3 has 15 amino acids. The CDR3 DNA is TGTGCCAGCAGCTTACAGGCGGGAGGCCCCTACGAGCAGTACTTC. It is translated as CASSLQAGGPYEQYF.

The chain joins TRBV5-6 to TRBJ2-7; D may be TRBD2 (6 bases). Per the germline V gene, CDR1 is SGHDT and CDR2 is YYEEEE. The CDR3 is 14 amino acids. Between the trimmed V and J ends, which lost 4 bases and 0 bases, there was a span of 11 bases. As DNA, the CDR3 is TGTGCCAGCAGCAATCGGGGGAGCTCCTACGAGCAGTACTTC. Its translation: CASSNRGSSYEQYF.

The V gene is TRBV15, the J gene TRBJ2-4, with D possibly matching TRBD1 (5 bases). The CDR3 has 19 residues. V lost 0 bases and J 3 bases, leaving 21 bases between the germline ends. Germline V gene sequence: CDR1 LNHNV, CDR2 YYDKDF (reference sequence). CDR3 residues: CATSRDSLGQGIGKNIQYF. CDR3 coding DNA: TGTGCCACCAGCAGAGATAGCTTGGGGCAGGGAATTGGCAAAAACATTCAGTACTTC.